This TCR beta chain was identified during a study of OX40 agonist ivuxolimab in advanced cancers. The overall study: At doses from 0.01 to 10 mg/kg, patients were given intravenous ivuxolimab every 2 weeks. Study observations and caveats: Among the nonresponders, some also had low normalized T-cell clonal expansion. There were, on average, more expanded clones in CD8+ T cells than in CD4+.

With V trimmed by 4 bases and J by 9 bases, 9 bases remained unmatched. CDR1 and CDR2 from the germline V gene are SGHTA and FQGTGA. CDR3 length: 15 residues. Blood sampling was done at baseline, cycle 4 day 1, and cycle 7 day 1. Repertoires were generated with immunoSEQ multiplex PCR, while TCRdb's copy carries only in-frame clones and drops some. The sample comprises 90,000 to 100,000 clones, roughly 80% of which are singletons, and more than 1.1% rests with the top ten. To note about this clone: What it binds is not known.

The source was CD4+ or CD8+ T cells sorted from blood, collected in a trial of the OX40 agonist ivuxolimab. The chain combines TRBV7-3 with TRBJ2-2; the match to TRBD1 covers 9 bases. The sequence came from an adult with an advanced solid tumor such as melanoma, head and neck, liver or kidney cancer. CDR3 DNA sequence: TGTGCCAGCAGCTCGAGGACAGGGGCGTCAAGGGAGCTGTTTTTT. This sequence encodes CASSSRTGASRELFF.